These T cell receptor beta chains were read from a single sample in a study of cytomegalovirus exposure and HLA in healthy donors. Assay used: immunoSEQ multiplex PCR; TCRdb lists only in-frame clones, some missing. Of fewer than 150,000 clones listed, about 80% are singletons. The sample comprised PBMCs. The receptors stem from a man aged 35 to 55 in good health and CMV-seropositive. Each CDR3 is given with its conserved first and last residue. The order of the fields is J gene, V gene, CDR3 protein.

>TRBJ1-5|TRBV7-2
CASSLSLTSREQPQHF
>TRBJ1-1|TRBV2
CASSDLTRDTEAFF
>TRBJ1-2|TRBV19
CASSVLDKANYGYTF
>TRBJ1-1|TRBV7-2
CASSLSNRGNTEAFF
>TRBJ2-1|TRBV21-1
CASSKPSGGSNEQFF
>TRBJ1-1|TRBV7-9
CASSSHRDRGTEAFF
>TRBJ2-7|TRBV7-9
CSSSLGLGEYEQYF
>TRBJ2-5|TRBV12-5
CASGFGASSGTQYF
>TRBJ2-7|TRBV5-1
CASSLAQGAAYEQYF
>TRBJ2-7|TRBV6-9
CASSYSGTGAGEQYF
>TRBJ1-2|TRBV7-3
CASSSTPGGEGYTF
>TRBJ2-1|TRBV10-2
CASNPRSSYNEQFF
>TRBJ2-1|TRBV5-6
CASSLAAGTYNEQFF
>TRBJ2-6|TRBV7-9
CASSFRASSGANVLTF
>TRBJ2-2|TRBV28
CASSLLAGVSTGELFF
>TRBJ2-5|TRBV7-9
CSSSLEGAGWETQYF
>TRBJ2-7|TRBV5-1
CASSFGLAGGPGQYF
>TRBJ2-5|TRBV2
CASSRLAGQETQYF
>TRBJ1-5|TRBV21-1
CASPRTPGDSNQPQHF
>TRBJ2-1|TRBV19
CASSISSGIRNGQFF
>TRBJ1-2|TRBV23-1
CASSSCPGQGRFIYGYTF
>TRBJ2-7|TRBV6-5
CASSRDRGRLEQYF
>TRBJ1-5|TRBV30
CAWSGVSTGPQHF
>TRBJ1-1|TRBV6-5
CASSTGAGGRTEAFF
>TRBJ2-5|TRBV27
CASSLSTVRETQYF
>TRBJ1-6|TRBV25-1
CASSGEFGKNSPLHF
>TRBJ2-1|TRBV5-1
CASSLGRGKEDEQFF
>TRBJ1-6|TRBV18
CASLRGQINSPLHF
>TRBJ2-7|TRBV18
CASTRAGDYEQYF
>TRBJ1-6|TRBV7-8
CASSPSQGYLPNSPLHF
>TRBJ2-1|TRBV6-1
CASSGPTGGFYNEQFF
>TRBJ1-5|TRBV7-2
CASSLWTGAEQPQHF
>TRBJ1-2|TRBV4-3
CASSQDLRPLYGYTF
>TRBJ2-5|TRBV7-6
CASSHPTGGETQYF
>TRBJ2-4|TRBV30
CAWSRGLAGVAKNIQYF
>TRBJ1-2|TRBV7-9
CASSLGGGDRSYGYTF
>TRBJ1-1|TRBV2
CASSEWGDIRGPEAFF
>TRBJ1-2|TRBV9
CASSTGTGDYGYTF
>TRBJ1-6|TRBV19
CASSYQGQSFSPLHF
>TRBJ2-3|TRBV5-3
CARSRVTGATDTQYF
>TRBJ1-2|TRBV29-1
CSAADTANYGYTF
>TRBJ2-1|TRBV19
CASSIAPINNEQFF
>TRBJ2-7|TRBV7-2
CASSWETSGSRGQYF
>TRBJ1-2|TRBV7-9
CASSSFGTGSDGYTF
>TRBJ2-6|TRBV7-8
CASSSGTSGRPGANVLTF
>TRBJ1-5|TRBV2
CASKWGPRDGYQPQHF
>TRBJ1-4|TRBV7-9
CASSLGRRGEKLFF
>TRBJ2-7|TRBV9
CASSSGLAGPRKQYF